This TCR beta chain was identified during a study of blood T cell repertoires in COVID-19. Study details: Specimens from acute and convalescent COVID-19 originated in the United States, Italy and Spain.

Measured with immunoSEQ multiplex PCR; TCRdb has only the in-frame clones, and not every one. The sample shows a few hundred thousand clones, roughly 85% of them seen only once. Germline V lookup: CDR1 MNHEY, CDR2 SMNVEV (reference sequence). The CDR3 length is 13 residues. V shed 6 bases and J shed 4 bases, with 11 bases lying between them. Sequencing was done on a sample of peripheral blood. The clonotype was recovered from a human donor in a cohort sampled during active COVID-19. The chain combines TRBV27 with TRBJ2-3; possibly TRBD2 for D (5 bases). CDR3 DNA: TGTGCCAGCAGCTACCAACTAGCAGATACGCAGTATTTT. This codes for CASSYQLADTQYF.